The 7 T cell receptor beta chains below come from one sample, sequenced in a study of control samples from healthy donors and cancer patients. Data came from immunoSEQ multiplex PCR; TCRdb stores just in-frame clones and leaves some out. The data contain some 120,000 clones, about 94% of them singletons. Sequencing input: blood. Receptors were obtained from a man younger than 40 in good health.

The V gene is TRBV19, the J gene TRBJ1-1; perhaps TRBD1 as D (5 bases). The CDR3 has 17 amino acids. Per germline, CDR1 LNHDA and CDR2 SQIVND (reference sequence). V shed 2 bases and J shed 3 bases, with 19 bases lying between them. The CDR3 DNA is TGTGCCAGTAGTATACTAGGTCTGCAGGGAGTGGACACTGAAGCTTTCTTT. Residues: CASSILGLQGVDTEAFF.

This clone showed up just once. The chain is built from TRBV2 and TRBJ1-1; tentative D call: TRBD1 (6 bases). Trimming removed 0 bases from V and 4 bases from J, with 15 bases in between. The CDR3 length is 16 residues. Germline V gene sequence: CDR1 SNHLY, CDR2 FYNNEI. The chain's CDR3 is CASSEALGGASTEAFF. CDR3 coding DNA: TGTGCCAGCAGTGAAGCGCTCGGGGGCGCGAGCACTGAAGCTTTCTTT.

The chain is built from TRBV4-2 and TRBJ2-3, with TRBD2 matching 8 bases. CDR1 and CDR2 (germline): LGHNA, YNFKEQ. V dropped 1 base and J dropped 2; count of bases not matched to a gene: 5. The CDR3 has 16 amino acids. CDR3 bases: TGTGCCAGCAGCCAAGTTAGCGGGGCCCACACAGATACGCAGTATTTT. Its translation: CASSQVSGAHTDTQYF.

The gene calls are TRBV7-8 and TRBJ2-1; a possible D gene is TRBD2 (5 bases). The CDR3 has 18 amino acids. Germline CDR1 is SGHVS and CDR2 is FQNEAQ. The germline V and J ends were trimmed by 5 bases and 0 bases, with 20 bases remaining between them. The CDR3 region has the DNA TGTGCCAGCAGCCCCCGGCGGGCACCTACGGGCTCCTACAATGAGCAGTTCTTC. Protein product: CASSPRRAPTGSYNEQFF.

The genes are TRBV6-2 or TRBV6-3 and TRBJ1-6; 8 bases align to TRBD1. The germline CDR1 and CDR2 sequences are MNHEY and SVGEGT. With 6 bases clipped from V and 6 bases from J, the junction kept 7 bases outside the gene matches. This CDR3 has 15 amino acids. This CDR3 is CASSRKTGVNSPLHF. The CDR3 DNA follows: TGTGCCAGCAGCCGTAAGACAGGGGTTAATTCACCCCTCCACTTT.

The chain uses TRBV7-6 and TRBJ2-7, with D perhaps matching TRBD1 or TRBD2 (7 bases each). The germline V gene has CDR1 SGHVS and CDR2 FNYEAQ. This CDR3 contains 14 residues. Trimming cost V 0 bases and J 9 bases, with 15 bases left between them. The CDR3 sequence: CASSLARQGGGQYF. The CDR3 bases are TGTGCCAGCAGCTTAGCACGACAGGGCGGGGGGCAGTACTTC. The full variable domain, its missing parts supplied by reference TRBV7-6 and TRBJ2-7, is GAGVSQSPRYKVTKRGQDVALRCDPISGHVSLYWYRQALGQGPEFLTYFNYEAQQDKSGLPNDRFSAERPEGSISTLTIQRTEQRDSAMYRCASSLARQGGGQYFGPGTRLTVT.

The chain joins TRBV4-1 to TRBJ2-7; possibly TRBD1 for D (6 bases). The CDR3 runs 13 residues. Trimming shortened V by 3 bases and J by 3 bases, and 9 bases separated the two germline ends. From germline, CDR1 is MGHRA and CDR2 YSYEKL. This CDR3 reads CASSHDRIYEQYF. Here the CDR3 DNA reads TGCGCCAGCAGCCACGACAGGATCTACGAGCAGTACTTC.